Included here is one TCR beta chain sequence, with context. The data stem from a study of T cell changes during pregnancy in multiple sclerosis. Data came from immunoSEQ multiplex PCR; TCRdb stores just in-frame clones and leaves some out. The sample shows 50,000 to 75,000 clones, 90% to 95% of them seen only once. The receptor comes from a female donor in good health, enrolled as a control in a pregnancy study. Specimen: peripheral blood, collected in the third trimester of pregnancy.

The CDR3: CASSAGGPSTDTQYF. DNA for the CDR3: TGTGCCAGCAGCGCAGGGGGCCCTAGCACAGATACGCAGTATTTT. The J gene is TRBJ2-3, the V gene TRBV28, with 8 bases matching TRBD1. Trimming removed 6 bases from V and 0 bases from J; junction bases left unmatched: 5. CDR1 MDHEN and CDR2 SYDVKM come from the germline V gene. The CDR3 is made up of 15 amino acids.